This T cell receptor (beta chain) is drawn from a study of T cell responses to AZD1222 COVID-19 vaccine. General study findings and limits: Dominant at 160-218 and 743-854, vaccine-associated CD4 TCRs also spanned spike. The sample set comprised mostly white British donors with more females, and clonal diversity was possibly underestimated.

The data were produced by immunoSEQ multiplex PCR, yet TCRdb's version contains in-frame clones alone and is incomplete. The data contain about 170,000 clones, approximately 90% of them singletons. This clone has just one count. The antigen remains undetermined. From germline, CDR1 is SNHLY and CDR2 FYNNEI. The CDR3 length is 14 residues. V was clipped by 2 bases and J by 2 bases, with 9 bases between them. Material: peripheral blood, obtained on day 0 of AZD1222 vaccination. The chain is built from TRBV2 and TRBJ1-1, with unresolved D. The origin of this receptor is an adult in good health. This CDR3 is CASSELRSNTEAFF. DNA for the CDR3: TGTGCCAGCAGTGAACTGAGATCTAACACTGAAGCTTTCTTT.